The T cell receptor beta chain under discussion was sequenced for a study of blood T cell repertoires in COVID-19. Overall study: COVID-19 samples from acute and convalescent phases originated in the United States, Italy and Spain.

The protocol was immunoSEQ multiplex PCR, while the TCRdb copy is restricted to in-frame clones and leaves out a portion. The table includes around 230,000 clones, roughly 80% detected once. The length of the CDR3 is 15 residues. Germline-derived CDR1 and CDR2 are LGHDT and YNNKEL (reference sequence). V was shortened by 3 bases and J by 9 bases, with 21 bases between the two germline ends. Sample: peripheral blood. The rearrangement uses TRBV3-1 (or the pseudogene TRBV3-2) and TRBJ2-7, with D maybe TRBD2 (6 bases). The receptor was isolated from a woman aged 55-70 years with active or convalescent COVID-19. CDR3 sequence (DNA): TGTGCCAGCAGCCACGGGACTCCCGTTGGAGTCCCGCAGTACTTC. It yields the protein CASSHGTPVGVPQYF.